What follows is one T cell receptor beta chain and its context. The germline gives CDR1 SGHAT, CDR2 FQNNGV. This CDR3 comprises 17 residues. Germline trimming cut 5 bases from V and 0 bases from J; bases unmatched to any gene: 11. Assay: immunoSEQ multiplex PCR; the TCRdb copy retains only in-frame clones and omits some. The sample includes just over 2,000,000 clones, over 85% of them seen just once. The data were taken from a study of shared clonotypes between healthy human individuals. The chain carries TRBV11-2 and TRBJ2-7, with 9 nucleotides matching TRBD1. This sequence was found in a man aged 18 to 30 in good health. Material: naive CD4+ T cells sorted from blood. Subset in this sample: CD45RA+ positively selected. CDR3 sequence reads: CASSQRGTGFSSYEQYF. CDR3 DNA sequence: TGTGCCAGCAGCCAGCGCGGGACAGGGTTCAGCTCCTACGAGCAGTACTTC.